This T cell receptor beta chain came from a study of T cells in Graves' hyperthyroidism and ophthalmopathy. Ten or more counts support this clonotype. This CDR3 has 15 amino acids. The V end was cut by 2 bases, the J end by 7 bases, with 18 bases between. The germline V gene has CDR1 LNHDA and CDR2 SQIVND (reference sequence). RNA transcripts were the template for amplifying TCR beta CDR3 regions. The HTBI primer set drove a first-round RT-PCR of the TCR CDR3. One entry per CDR3 protein results from TCRdb running MiXCR on the multiplex PCR reads. The sample comprises some 720,000 distinct CDR3 sequences, 15% to 20% of which are singletons, and roughly 8% rests with the top ten.

Sequencing was done on a sample of blood. The TCR sequence derives from a man younger than 35 with Graves' hyperthyroidism. This rearrangement joins TRBV19 to TRBJ2-7; perhaps D is TRBD1 or TRBD2 (5 bases each). Here the CDR3 reads CASSIRGPGRREQYF. DNA of the CDR3: TGTGCCAGTAGTATACGGGGACCGGGCCGCAGAGAGCAGTACTTC.